This TCR beta chain was captured in a study of blood T cell repertoires in COVID-19. Data came from immunoSEQ multiplex PCR; TCRdb stores just in-frame clones and leaves some out. The sample holds roughly 100,000 clones, 75% to 90% seen once. Input material: peripheral blood. This receptor was obtained from a woman aged 65 to 85 with active or convalescent COVID-19.

The CDR3 loop is CASNRGSGETQYF. As DNA, the CDR3 is TGTGCCAGCAACCGGGGTTCAGGCGAGACCCAGTACTTC. This chain joins TRBV28 and TRBJ2-5, with D possibly matching TRBD2 (5 bases). The CDR3 has 13 amino acids. Germline CDR1 is MDHEN and CDR2 is SYDVKM. The V end lost 7 bases, the J end lost 5 bases, and 14 bases lay between the germline ends.